These 10 T cell receptor beta chains were all obtained from the same sample, sequenced in a study of CD8 T cells in Susac syndrome. It was with random hexamers that roughly 0.5 to 1 ug RNA was reverse transcribed. TCRdb used MiXCR to reprocess the immunoSEQ multiplex PCR reads, holding one entry per CDR3 protein. This sample yields 200,000 to 250,000 distinct CDR3 sequences, of which about 95% are seen a single time; 0.15% to 0.2% belongs to the top ten. Sequencing used CD4+ T cells from PBMCs. These receptors were obtained from a human donor with Susac syndrome.

Details on this clonotype: A read error may account for a junction end that differs from germline. The chain is built from TRBV20-1 and TRBJ1-2; 8 bases map to TRBD1. Germline V gives CDR1 DFQATT, CDR2 SNEGSKA (reference sequence). The CDR3 length is 12 residues. Written as DNA, the CDR3 is TGCTGTGCTGACGACAGGGGAGGAGGCTACACCTTC. Its protein is CCADDRGGGYTF.

CDR3 DNA sequence: TGTGCCTGGAGTGTTGTCGGGGGGATAGGCAATCAGCCCCAGCATTTT. Its protein is CAWSVVGGIGNQPQHF. The V and J genes are TRBV30 and TRBJ1-5, with D tentatively TRBD1 (5 bases). Trimming pared 0 bases from V and 2 bases from J, leaving 14 bases between. Germline CDR1 GTSNPN, CDR2 SVGIG (reference sequence). CDR3 length: 16 residues.

The gene calls are TRBV12-3 or TRBV12-4 and TRBJ1-2; a weak D match, TRBD1 (6 bases). The CDR3 covers 14 residues. V was pared by 8 bases and J by 2 bases, with 15 bases between. For the CDR3, the DNA is TGTGCCAGCGCAGGACAGAGAGGGAACTATGGCTACACCTTC. This encodes CASAGQRGNYGYTF.

The chain links TRBV12-3 or TRBV12-4 to TRBJ1-5; 11 nucleotides align to TRBD1. The CDR3 totals 15 residues. Losses at the gene ends were 5 bases for V and 5 bases for J; bases not matched to a gene: 5. CDR3 DNA sequence: TGTGCCAGCAGTGGACAGGGGGCTGGTTATCAGCCCCAGCATTTT. Translating it yields CASSGQGAGYQPQHF.

This chain joins TRBV4-2 and TRBJ1-1, with D tentatively TRBD1 (6 bases). Trimming took off 1 base at V and 4 bases at J, with 13 bases between the two ends. The CDR3 spans 15 residues. Germline CDR1 LGHNA, CDR2 YNFKEQ. Here the CDR3 reads CASSQATGSGTEAFF. The CDR3 nucleotides read TGTGCCAGCAGCCAAGCCACAGGGTCGGGCACTGAAGCTTTCTTT.

V is TRBV20-1 and J is TRBJ1-5; the D gene is possibly TRBD1 (5 bases). V lost 5 bases and J lost 2, with 19 bases in between. The CDR3 has 16 residues. Germline V lookup: CDR1 DFQATT, CDR2 SNEGSKA (reference sequence). CDR3 bases: TGCAGTGCTTCTGGGAGCGGGGCGGCCGGCAATCAGCCCCAGCATTTT. Translating it yields CSASGSGAAGNQPQHF.

This chain links TRBV10-3 with TRBJ2-7, with 8 nucleotides matching TRBD2. The CDR3 has 15 amino acids. Germline V CDR1 and CDR2: ENHRY, SYGVKD. V dropped 10 bases and J dropped 5; count of bases not matched to a gene: 16. CDR3 in amino acids: CATQKLNGGVDEQYF. The CDR3 DNA reads TGTGCCACCCAGAAGCTTAACGGGGGGGTTGACGAGCAGTACTTC.

V usage is TRBV20-1 and J usage is TRBJ2-5, with 10 bases matching TRBD2. Germline CDR1 reads DFQATT; CDR2 reads SNEGSKA (reference sequence). J gave up 2 bases and V 0 bases, and 6 bases lay outside the gene matches. The CDR3 loop spans 16 amino acids. The CDR3: CSARDRLAGIQETQYF. The CDR3 nucleotides read TGCAGTGCTAGAGACCGACTAGCGGGCATACAAGAGACCCAGTACTTC.

This chain connects TRBV30 to TRBJ1-1; D is possibly TRBD1 (6 bases). V was cut by 4 bases and J by 1 base, with 7 bases left in between. Germline V lookup: CDR1 GTSNPN, CDR2 SVGIG (reference sequence). This CDR3 has 12 residues. The CDR3 spells CAWIQGNTEAFF. The CDR3 DNA sequence: TGTGCCTGGATACAGGGGAACACTGAAGCTTTCTTT.

The chain carries TRBV7-2 and TRBJ1-4; 9 bases align to TRBD1. The CDR3 is 14 amino acids. Germline-derived CDR1 and CDR2 are SGHTA and FQGNSA. J gave up 7 bases and V 5 bases, and 5 bases lay outside the gene matches. The chain's CDR3 is CASSLGQGGEKLFF. CDR3 sequence (DNA): TGTGCCAGCAGCCTGGGACAGGGTGGTGAAAAACTGTTTTTT.